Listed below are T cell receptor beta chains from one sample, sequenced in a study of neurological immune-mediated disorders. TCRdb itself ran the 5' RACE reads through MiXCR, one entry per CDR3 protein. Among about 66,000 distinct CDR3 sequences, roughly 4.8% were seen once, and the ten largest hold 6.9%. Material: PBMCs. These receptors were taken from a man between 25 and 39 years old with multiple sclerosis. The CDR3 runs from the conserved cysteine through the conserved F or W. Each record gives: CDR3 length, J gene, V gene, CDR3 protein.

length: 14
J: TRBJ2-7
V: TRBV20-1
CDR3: CSARGVGVSYEQYF

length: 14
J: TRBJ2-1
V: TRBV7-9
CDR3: CASSRLATYNEQFF

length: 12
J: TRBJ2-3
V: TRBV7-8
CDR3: CASSFGPGTQYF

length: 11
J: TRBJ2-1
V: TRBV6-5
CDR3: CASSLGGLWVF

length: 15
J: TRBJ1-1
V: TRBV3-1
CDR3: CASSLGGTRRTEAFF

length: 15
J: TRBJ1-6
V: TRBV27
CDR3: CASSSRTGRSSPLNF

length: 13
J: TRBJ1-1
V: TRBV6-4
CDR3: CASSAELNTEAFF

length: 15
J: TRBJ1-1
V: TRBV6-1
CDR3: CASSEGVGVGTEAFF

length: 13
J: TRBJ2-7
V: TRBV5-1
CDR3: CASSRQGGREQYF

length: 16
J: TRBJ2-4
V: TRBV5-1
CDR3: CASSSSTGSAKNIQYF

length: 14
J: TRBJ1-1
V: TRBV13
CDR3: CASSFRDGIPEAFF

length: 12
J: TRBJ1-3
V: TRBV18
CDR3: CASSTRGKTIYF

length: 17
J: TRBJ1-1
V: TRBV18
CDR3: CASSPSVDVLLNTEAFF

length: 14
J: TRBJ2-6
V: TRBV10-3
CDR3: CAISENGGVNVLTF

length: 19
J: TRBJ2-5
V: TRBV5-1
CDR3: CASSLEGQAGVPSQETQYF

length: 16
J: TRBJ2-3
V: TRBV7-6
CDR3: CASSLAGGGAADTQYF

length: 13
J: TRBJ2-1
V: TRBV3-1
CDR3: CASSPGRGNEQFF

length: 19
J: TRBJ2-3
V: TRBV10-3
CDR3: CAISDPNWGQGKNTDTQYF

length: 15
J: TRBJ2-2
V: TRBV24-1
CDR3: CATSEPNPGSGELFF

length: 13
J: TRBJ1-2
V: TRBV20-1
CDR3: CSAGTGVRDGYTF

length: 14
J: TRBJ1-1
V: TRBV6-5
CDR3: CASKSDSLNTEAFF

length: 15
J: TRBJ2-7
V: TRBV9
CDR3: CASSERQGIAEEQYF

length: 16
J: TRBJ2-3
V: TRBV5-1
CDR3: CASSLGAGPITDTQYF

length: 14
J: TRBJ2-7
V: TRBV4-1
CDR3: CASSPLDSDYEQYF

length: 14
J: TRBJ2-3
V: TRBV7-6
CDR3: CASSPLAGEDTQYF

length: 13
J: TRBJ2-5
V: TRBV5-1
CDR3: CASSLGGEETQYF

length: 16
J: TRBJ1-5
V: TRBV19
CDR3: CASSIGRHRRNQPQNF

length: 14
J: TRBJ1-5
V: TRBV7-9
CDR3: CASSLGRGDQPQNF

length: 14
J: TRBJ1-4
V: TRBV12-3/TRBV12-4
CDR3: CASSLEMANEKLFF

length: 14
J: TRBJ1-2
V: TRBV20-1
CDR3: CSARHPGDYYGYTF

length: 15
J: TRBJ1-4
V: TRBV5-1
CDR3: CASSQQGASNEKLFF

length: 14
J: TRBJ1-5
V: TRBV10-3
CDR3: CAISSNYSNQPQHF